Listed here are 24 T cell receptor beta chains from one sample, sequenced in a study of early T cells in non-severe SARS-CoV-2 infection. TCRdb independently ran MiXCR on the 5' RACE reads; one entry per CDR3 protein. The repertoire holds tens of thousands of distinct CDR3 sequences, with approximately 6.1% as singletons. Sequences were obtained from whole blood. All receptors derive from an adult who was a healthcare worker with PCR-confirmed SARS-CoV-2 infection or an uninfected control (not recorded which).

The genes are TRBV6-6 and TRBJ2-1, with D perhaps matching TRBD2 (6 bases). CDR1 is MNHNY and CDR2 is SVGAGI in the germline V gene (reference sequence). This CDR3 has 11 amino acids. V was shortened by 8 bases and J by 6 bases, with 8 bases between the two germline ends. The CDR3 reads CASLGGNEQFF. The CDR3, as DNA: TGTGCCAGCCTGGGGGGCAATGAGCAGTTCTTC.

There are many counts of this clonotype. The CDR3 region is CASSQGQGDTEAFF. CDR3 nucleotides: TGTGCCAGCAGCCAGGGACAGGGAGACACTGAAGCTTTCTTT. This chain links TRBV7-9 with TRBJ1-1, with TRBD1 identical over 9 bases. The V segment lost 5 bases and the J segment 3 bases; nucleotides outside the gene matches: 4. Germline CDR1 SEHNR, CDR2 FQNEAQ (reference sequence). This CDR3 has 14 amino acids.

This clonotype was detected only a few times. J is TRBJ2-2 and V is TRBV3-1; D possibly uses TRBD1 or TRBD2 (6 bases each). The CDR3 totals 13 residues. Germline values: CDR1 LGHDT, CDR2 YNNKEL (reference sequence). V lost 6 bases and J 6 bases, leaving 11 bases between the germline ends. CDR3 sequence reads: CASSRGRAGELFF. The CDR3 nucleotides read TGTGCCAGCAGTCGGGGGCGCGCCGGGGAGCTGTTTTTT.

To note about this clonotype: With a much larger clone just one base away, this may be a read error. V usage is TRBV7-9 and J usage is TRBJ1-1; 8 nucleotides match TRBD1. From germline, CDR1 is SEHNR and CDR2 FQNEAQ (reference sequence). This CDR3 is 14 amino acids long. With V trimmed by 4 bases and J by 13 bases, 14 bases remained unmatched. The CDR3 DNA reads TGTGCCAGCAGCTCCCGGGACAGGAACACTGGAGTTTTCTTT. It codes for CASSSRDRNTGVFF.

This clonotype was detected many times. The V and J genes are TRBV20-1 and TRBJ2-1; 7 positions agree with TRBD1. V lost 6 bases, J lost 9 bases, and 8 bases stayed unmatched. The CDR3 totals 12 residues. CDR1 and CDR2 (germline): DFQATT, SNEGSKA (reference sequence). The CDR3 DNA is TGCAGTGCCCCGACAGGGAAGGCTGAGCAGTTCTTC. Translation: CSAPTGKAEQFF.

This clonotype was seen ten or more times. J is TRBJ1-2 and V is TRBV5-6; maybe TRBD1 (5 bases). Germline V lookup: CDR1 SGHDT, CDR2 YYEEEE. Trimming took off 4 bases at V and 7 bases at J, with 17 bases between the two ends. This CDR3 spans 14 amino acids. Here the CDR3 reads CASSPPAGVGGYTF. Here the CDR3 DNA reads TGTGCCAGCAGCCCCCCCGCGGGGGTCGGTGGCTACACCTTC.

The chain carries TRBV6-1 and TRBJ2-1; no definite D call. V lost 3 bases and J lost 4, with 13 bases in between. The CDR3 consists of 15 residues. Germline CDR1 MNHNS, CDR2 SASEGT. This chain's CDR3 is CASSDPLWGYNEQFF. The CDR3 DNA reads TGTGCCAGCAGTGACCCATTGTGGGGATACAATGAGCAGTTCTTC.

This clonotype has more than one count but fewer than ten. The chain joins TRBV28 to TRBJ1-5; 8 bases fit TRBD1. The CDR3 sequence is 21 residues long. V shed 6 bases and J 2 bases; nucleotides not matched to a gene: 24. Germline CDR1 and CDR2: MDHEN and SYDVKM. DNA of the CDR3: TGTGCCAGCAGATCTCCTTGGGACTGGACAGGGATGACGTCGGGCAATCAGCCCCAGCATTTT. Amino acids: CASRSPWDWTGMTSGNQPQHF.

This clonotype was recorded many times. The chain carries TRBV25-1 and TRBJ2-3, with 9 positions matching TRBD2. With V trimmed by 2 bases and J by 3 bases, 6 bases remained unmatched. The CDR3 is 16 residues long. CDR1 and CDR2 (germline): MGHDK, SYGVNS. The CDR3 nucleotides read TGTGCCAGCAGTGAAGAATCCAGCGGGGGGACAGATACGCAGTATTTT. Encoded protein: CASSEESSGGTDTQYF.

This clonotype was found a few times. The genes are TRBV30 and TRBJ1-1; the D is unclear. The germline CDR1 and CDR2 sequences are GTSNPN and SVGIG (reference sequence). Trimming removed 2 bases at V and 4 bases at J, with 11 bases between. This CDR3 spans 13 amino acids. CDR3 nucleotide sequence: TGTGCCTGGAGTTCAGGCGAGGGCACTGAAGCTTTCTTT. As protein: CAWSSGEGTEAFF.

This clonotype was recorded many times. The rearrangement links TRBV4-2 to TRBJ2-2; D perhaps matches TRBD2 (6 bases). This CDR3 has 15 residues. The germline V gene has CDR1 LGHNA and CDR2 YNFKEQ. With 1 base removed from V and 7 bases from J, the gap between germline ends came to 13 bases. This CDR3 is CASSQVASEGGELFF. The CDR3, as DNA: TGTGCCAGCAGCCAAGTGGCTAGCGAGGGCGGGGAGCTGTTTTTT.

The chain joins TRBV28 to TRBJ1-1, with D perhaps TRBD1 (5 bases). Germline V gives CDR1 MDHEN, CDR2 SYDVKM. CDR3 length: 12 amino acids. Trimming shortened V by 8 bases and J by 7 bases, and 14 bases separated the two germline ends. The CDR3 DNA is TGTGCCAGCCGAACGGGGCAAATTGAAGCTTTCTTT. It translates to CASRTGQIEAFF.

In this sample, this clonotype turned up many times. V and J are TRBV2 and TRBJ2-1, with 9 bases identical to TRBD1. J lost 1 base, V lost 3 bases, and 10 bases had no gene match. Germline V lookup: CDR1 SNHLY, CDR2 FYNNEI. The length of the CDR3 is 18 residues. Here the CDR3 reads CASSERGQGLTSYNEQFF. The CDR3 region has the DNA TGTGCCAGCAGTGAGCGTGGACAGGGGCTTACATCCTACAATGAGCAGTTCTTC.

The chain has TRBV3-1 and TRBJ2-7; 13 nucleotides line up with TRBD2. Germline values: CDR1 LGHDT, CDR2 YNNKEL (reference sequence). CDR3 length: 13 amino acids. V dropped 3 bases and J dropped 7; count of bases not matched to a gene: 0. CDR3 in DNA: TGTGCCAGCAGCCAGGGACTAGCGGGGGAGCAGTACTTC. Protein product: CASSQGLAGEQYF.

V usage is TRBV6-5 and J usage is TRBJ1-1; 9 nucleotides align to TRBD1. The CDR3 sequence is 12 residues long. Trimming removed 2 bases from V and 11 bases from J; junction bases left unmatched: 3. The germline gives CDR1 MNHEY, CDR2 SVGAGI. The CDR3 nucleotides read TGTGCCAGCAGTTACCGGACAGGGGAGGCTTTCTTT. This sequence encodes CASSYRTGEAFF.

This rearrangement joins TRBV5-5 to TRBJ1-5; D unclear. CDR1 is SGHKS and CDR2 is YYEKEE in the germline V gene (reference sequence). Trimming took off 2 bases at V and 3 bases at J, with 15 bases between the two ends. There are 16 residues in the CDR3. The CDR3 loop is CASSLLPPSNNQPQHF. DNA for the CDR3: TGTGCCAGCAGCTTACTACCACCTTCCAACAATCAGCCCCAGCATTTT.

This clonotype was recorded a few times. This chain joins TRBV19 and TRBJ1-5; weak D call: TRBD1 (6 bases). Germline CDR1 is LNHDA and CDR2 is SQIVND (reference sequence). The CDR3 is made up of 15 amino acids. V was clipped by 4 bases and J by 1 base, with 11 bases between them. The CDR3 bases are TGTGCCAGTAGTAATTGGAGGGGGAGCAATCAGCCCCAGCATTTT. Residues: CASSNWRGSNQPQHF.

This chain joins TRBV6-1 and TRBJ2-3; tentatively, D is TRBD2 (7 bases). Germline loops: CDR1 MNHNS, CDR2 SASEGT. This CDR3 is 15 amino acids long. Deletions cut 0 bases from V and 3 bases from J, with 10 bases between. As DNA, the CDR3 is TGTGCCAGCAGTGAAGCGGAGGGGGGGACAGATACGCAGTATTTT. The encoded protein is CASSEAEGGTDTQYF.

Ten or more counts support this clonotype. CDR3 DNA sequence: TGTGCCAGCAGTTTAAGGGACCCCACAGATACGCAGTATTTT. Its translation: CASSLRDPTDTQYF. The rearrangement links TRBV27 to TRBJ2-3; D is tentatively TRBD1 or TRBD2 (5 bases each). This CDR3 spans 14 amino acids. The V end was cut by 2 bases, the J end by 2 bases, with 8 bases between. Germline V gene data show CDR1 as MNHEY and CDR2 as SMNVEV (reference sequence).

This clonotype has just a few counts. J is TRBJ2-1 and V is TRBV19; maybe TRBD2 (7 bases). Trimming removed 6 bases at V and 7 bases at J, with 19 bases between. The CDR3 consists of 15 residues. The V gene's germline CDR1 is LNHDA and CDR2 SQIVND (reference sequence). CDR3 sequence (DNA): TGTGCCAGTAGCCCATGGGGGGGGCGCGGGAATGAGCAGTTCTTC. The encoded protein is CASSPWGGRGNEQFF.

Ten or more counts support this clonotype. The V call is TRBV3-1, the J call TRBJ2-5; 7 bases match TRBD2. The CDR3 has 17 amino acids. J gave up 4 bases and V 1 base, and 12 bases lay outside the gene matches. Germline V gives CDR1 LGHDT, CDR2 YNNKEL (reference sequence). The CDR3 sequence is CASSQAYLSSGGETQYF. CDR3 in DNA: TGTGCCAGCAGCCAAGCATATCTGAGTTCGGGGGGAGAGACCCAGTACTTC.

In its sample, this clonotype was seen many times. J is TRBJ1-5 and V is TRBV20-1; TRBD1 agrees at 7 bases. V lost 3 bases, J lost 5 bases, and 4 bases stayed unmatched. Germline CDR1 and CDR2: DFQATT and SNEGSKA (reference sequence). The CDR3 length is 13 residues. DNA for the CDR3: TGCAGTGCTAGTTTGGGGACAGATCAGCCCCAGCATTTT. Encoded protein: CSASLGTDQPQHF.

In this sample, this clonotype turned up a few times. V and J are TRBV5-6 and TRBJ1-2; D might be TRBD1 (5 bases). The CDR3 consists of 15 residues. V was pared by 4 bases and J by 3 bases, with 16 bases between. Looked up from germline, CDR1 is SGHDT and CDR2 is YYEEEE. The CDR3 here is CASSKLTVDYYGYTF. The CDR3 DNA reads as TGTGCCAGCAGCAAATTGACAGTTGACTACTATGGCTACACCTTC.

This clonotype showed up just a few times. The CDR3 sequence: CASTDRNEKLFF. The CDR3 DNA is TGTGCCAGCACGGACAGAAATGAAAAACTGTTTTTT. The chain carries TRBV2 and TRBJ1-4, with a weak D call TRBD1 (6 bases). Trimming removed 7 bases at V and 5 bases at J, with 8 bases between. The CDR3 loop spans 12 amino acids. The germline V gene has CDR1 SNHLY and CDR2 FYNNEI.